This TCR beta chain was sequenced for a study of T-cell reconstitution after alpha-beta-depleted transplantation in children. It was with unique molecular identifiers that the TCRbeta library was prepared. TCRdb recomputed calls from the PCR reads with MiXCR, one row per CDR3 protein. The data hold over 100,000 distinct CDR3 sequences, with about a tenth observed a single time. Overall study findings and caveats: A year had passed since transplant, and T-cell counts and diversity by then came mostly from newly produced T cells.

This clonotype was counted only a few times. Its antigen remains unknown. CDR1 is SGHRS and CDR2 is YFSETQ in the germline V gene. V lost 4 bases, J lost 0 bases, and 17 bases lay in between. The CDR3 is 16 residues long. The sample was PBMCs, taken before TCRalphabeta/CD19-depleted stem cell transplant. J is TRBJ2-7 and V is TRBV5-1; D perhaps matches TRBD1 (5 bases). The receptor was derived from a boy aged 2 to 9 with acute lymphoblastic leukemia, due to receive a stem cell transplant. The CDR3 nucleotides read TGCGCCAGCAGCGGGTGGACAACTAAAAACTCCTACGAGCAGTACTTC. Its translation is CASSGWTTKNSYEQYF.